The T cell receptor beta chain described here comes from a study of OX40 agonist ivuxolimab in advanced cancers. Notes on the study in general: Low levels of normalized T-cell clonal expansion also appeared in some nonresponders. Fewer expanded clones were found on average in CD4+ than in CD8+ T cells. Undetermined was the antigen specificity of the expanded peripheral T cells.

As for this clone: No antigen is known for it.

Clones were read by immunoSEQ multiplex PCR, and TCRdb kept only the in-frame ones, dropping some. The data hold more than 25,000 clones, with 82% observed a single time. Blood samples were obtained at baseline, cycle 4 day 1, and cycle 7 day 1. CDR1 and CDR2 from the germline V gene are LGHNA and YSLEER. V was clipped by 6 bases and J by 2 bases; unmatched bases: 9. The CDR3 is 15 amino acids. This TCR derives from an adult with an advanced solid tumor such as melanoma, head and neck, liver or kidney cancer. The material was CD4+ or CD8+ T cells sorted from blood, obtained in a trial of the OX40 agonist ivuxolimab. The chain combines TRBV4-3 with TRBJ1-2; 7 bases align to TRBD1. CDR3 protein: CASRAGTELNYGYTF. The CDR3 bases are TGCGCCAGCAGGGCCGGGACAGAGTTAAACTATGGCTACACCTTC.